This TCR beta chain was observed in a study of breast tumors, draining lymph nodes, adjacent tissues. Points from the study as a whole: The lymph node origin of tumor T cells was framed as consistent with a hypothesis, not demonstrated. Tumor TCR diversity was below lymph nodes but above nontumor tissue.

This clonotype was recorded at least ten times. Its target is unknown. Breast cancer patients provided tissue from their axillary draining lymph nodes. Between the trimmed V and J ends, which lost 1 base and 8 bases, there was a span of 20 bases. The CDR3 is 16 residues long. Germline lookup yields CDR1 MGHRA and CDR2 YSYEKL. MiXCR was run by TCRdb on the multiplex PCR reads, yielding one entry per CDR3 protein. The table lists 100,000 or so distinct CDR3 sequences, approximately 22% of them singletons, with roughly 1.2% in the top ten. The TCR was taken from a female donor with breast cancer. Some clones in this sample may be carry-over from other donors' samples. What was sequenced was axillary lymph node tissue. The chain couples TRBV4-1 to TRBJ1-2; D is unresolved. The CDR3 region is CASSQVGSRVKKGYTF. DNA for the CDR3: TGCGCCAGCAGCCAAGTAGGTAGTAGGGTGAAGAAGGGCTACACCTTC.